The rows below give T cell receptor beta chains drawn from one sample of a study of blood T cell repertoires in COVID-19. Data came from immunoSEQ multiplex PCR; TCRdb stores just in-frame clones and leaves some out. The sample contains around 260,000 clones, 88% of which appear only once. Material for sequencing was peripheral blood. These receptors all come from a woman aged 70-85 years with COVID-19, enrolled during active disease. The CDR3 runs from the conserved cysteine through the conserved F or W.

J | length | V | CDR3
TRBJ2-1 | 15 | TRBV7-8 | CASSASGMVYNEQFF
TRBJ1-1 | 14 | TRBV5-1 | CASSLDNAGSQAFF
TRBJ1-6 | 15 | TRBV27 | CASSLQSSYNSPLHF
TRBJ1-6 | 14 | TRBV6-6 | CASLGAGGRSPLHF
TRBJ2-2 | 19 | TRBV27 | CASSPVTGGLAVNTGELFF
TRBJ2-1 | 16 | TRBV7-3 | CASSLDGTGLYNEQFF
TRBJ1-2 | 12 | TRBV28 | CASSLRGYGYTF
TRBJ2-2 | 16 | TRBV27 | CASSLSLGGNTGELFF
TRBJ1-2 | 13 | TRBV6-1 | CASSEGEAYGYTF
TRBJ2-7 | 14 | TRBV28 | CASSFGGHPYEQYF
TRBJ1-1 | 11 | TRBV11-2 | CASSFGFEAFF
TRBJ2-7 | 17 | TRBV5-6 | CASSLGVGAGATYEQYF
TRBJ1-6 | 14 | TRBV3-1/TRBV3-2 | CASSPRTGIRPLHF
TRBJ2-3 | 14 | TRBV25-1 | CASSDWTGTDTQYF
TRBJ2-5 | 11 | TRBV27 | CASWSGETQYF
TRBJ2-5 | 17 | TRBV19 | CASSIVLGGPKQETQYF
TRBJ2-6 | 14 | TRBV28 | CASSFRSGANVLTF
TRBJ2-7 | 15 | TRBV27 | CASSLSGVYSYEQYF
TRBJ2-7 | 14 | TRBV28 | CASSFPAGVYEQYF
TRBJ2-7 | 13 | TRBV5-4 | CASSLENSGQAYF
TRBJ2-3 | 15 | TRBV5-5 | CASIWRDRGTDTQYF
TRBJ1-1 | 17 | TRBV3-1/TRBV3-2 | CASSQELATQGGTEAFF
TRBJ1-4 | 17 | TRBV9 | CASSVAKGPPHNEKLFF
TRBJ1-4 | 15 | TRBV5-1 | CASSYGQEGNEKLFF
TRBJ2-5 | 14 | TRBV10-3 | CASGTGTRGETQYF
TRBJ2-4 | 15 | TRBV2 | CASSIYRVGRDIQYF
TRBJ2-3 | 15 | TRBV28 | CASSFNRPGGDTQYF
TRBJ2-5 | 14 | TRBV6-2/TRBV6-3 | CASSPRSGVETQYF
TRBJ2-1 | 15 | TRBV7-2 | CASSPRGQGDNEQFF
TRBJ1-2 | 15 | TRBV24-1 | CATSDSGTPTHGYTF
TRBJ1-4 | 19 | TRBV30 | CAWSVPWGTDGFGYEKLFF
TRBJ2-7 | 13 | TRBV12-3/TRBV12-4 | CASSQGGLYEQYF
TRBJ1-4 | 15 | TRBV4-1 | CASSQGDREYEKLFF
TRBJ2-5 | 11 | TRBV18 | CASSPGETQYF
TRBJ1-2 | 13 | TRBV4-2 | CASSPAYGAPYTF
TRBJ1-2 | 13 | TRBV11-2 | CASSLVMEDGYTF
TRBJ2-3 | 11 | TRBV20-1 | CSARVADTQYF
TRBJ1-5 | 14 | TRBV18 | CASSPQGADQPQHF
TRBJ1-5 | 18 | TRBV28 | CASSFETGGTGANQPQHF
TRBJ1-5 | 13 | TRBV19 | CASNTGANQPQHF
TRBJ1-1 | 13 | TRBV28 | CASSLPGQKEAFF
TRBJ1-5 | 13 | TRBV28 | CAIPGQGDQPQHF
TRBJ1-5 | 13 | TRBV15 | CATSTSGDQPQHF
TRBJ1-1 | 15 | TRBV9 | CASSAQGPVNTEAFF